This TCR beta chain comes out of a study of blood T cell repertoires in COVID-19. Whole-study context: The samples span acute and convalescent COVID-19 from the United States, Italy and Spain. T cells, B-cell-depleted T cells, or PBMCs provided the cDNA or gDNA that served as material.

CDR3 size: 13 residues. From germline, CDR1 is MDHEN and CDR2 SYDVKM. After removal of 9 bases from V and 8 bases from J, the junction contained 12 bases not matched to a gene. Original processing notes: By means of reference gene primer amplification, nucleated cell counts were estimated. The table came from immunoSEQ multiplex PCR; TCRdb's copy has only in-frame clones and leaves some out. The V and J calls and the clone size are those of that table, but D and trimming were determined from the DNA. Of about 82,000 clones listed, about four fifths are singletons. This clone was observed a few times. V is TRBV28 and J is TRBJ1-2, with 7 bases fitting TRBD1. The material sequenced was peripheral blood. This clonotype was obtained from a woman in her thirties or forties with active or convalescent COVID-19. In DNA form, the CDR3 reads TGTGCCAGTGCGCGGGACAGCTTGATCGGCTACACCTTC. Its protein product is CASARDSLIGYTF.